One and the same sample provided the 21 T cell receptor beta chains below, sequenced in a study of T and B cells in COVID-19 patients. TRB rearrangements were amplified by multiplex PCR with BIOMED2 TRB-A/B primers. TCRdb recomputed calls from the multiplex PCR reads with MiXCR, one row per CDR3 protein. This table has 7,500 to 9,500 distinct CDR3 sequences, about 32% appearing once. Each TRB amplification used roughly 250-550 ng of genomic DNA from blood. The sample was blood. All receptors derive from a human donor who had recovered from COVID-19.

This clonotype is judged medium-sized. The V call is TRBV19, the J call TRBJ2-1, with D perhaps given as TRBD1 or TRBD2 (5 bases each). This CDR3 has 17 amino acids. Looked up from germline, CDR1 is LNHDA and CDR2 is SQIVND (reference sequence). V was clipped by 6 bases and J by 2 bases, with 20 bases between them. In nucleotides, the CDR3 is TGTGCCAGTAGCGAGAGGGGCAGGCAGAGAGCCTACAATGAGCAGTTCTTC. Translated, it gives CASSERGRQRAYNEQFF.

CDR3 sequence reads: CASSQKKDTEAFF. CDR3 nucleotide sequence: TGTGCCAGCTCGCAGAAAAAGGACACTGAAGCTTTCTTT. The rearrangement joins TRBV18 to TRBJ1-1, with D uncertain. From germline, CDR1 is KGHSH and CDR2 LQKENI. The CDR3 runs 13 residues. V was clipped by 6 bases and J by 3 bases, with 11 bases between them.

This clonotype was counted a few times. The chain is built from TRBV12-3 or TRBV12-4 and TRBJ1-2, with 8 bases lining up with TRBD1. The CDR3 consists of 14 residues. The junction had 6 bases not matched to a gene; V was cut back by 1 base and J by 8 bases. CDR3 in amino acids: CASSLGQGARGYTF. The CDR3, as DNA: TGTGCCAGCAGTTTAGGCCAGGGGGCGCGGGGCTACACCTTC.

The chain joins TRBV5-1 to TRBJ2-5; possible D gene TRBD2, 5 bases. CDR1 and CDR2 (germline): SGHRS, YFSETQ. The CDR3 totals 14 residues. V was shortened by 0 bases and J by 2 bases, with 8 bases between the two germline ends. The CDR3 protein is CASSLGTQQETQYF. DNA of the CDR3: TGCGCCAGCAGCTTGGGGACTCAACAAGAGACCCAGTACTTC.

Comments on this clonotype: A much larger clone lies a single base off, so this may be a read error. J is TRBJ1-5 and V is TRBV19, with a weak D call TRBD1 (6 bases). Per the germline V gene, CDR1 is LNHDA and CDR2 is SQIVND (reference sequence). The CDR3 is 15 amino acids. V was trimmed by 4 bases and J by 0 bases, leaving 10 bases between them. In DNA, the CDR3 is TGTGCCAGTAGTACAAACAGGGATAGCAATCAGCCCCAGCATTTT. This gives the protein CASSTNRDSNQPQHF.

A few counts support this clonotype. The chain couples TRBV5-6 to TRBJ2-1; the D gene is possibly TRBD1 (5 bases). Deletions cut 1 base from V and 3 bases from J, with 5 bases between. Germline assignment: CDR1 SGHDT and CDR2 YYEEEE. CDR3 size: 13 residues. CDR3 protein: CASSLQGYNEQFF. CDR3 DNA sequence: TGTGCCAGCAGCTTGCAGGGCTACAATGAGCAGTTCTTC.

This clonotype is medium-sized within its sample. CDR3 DNA: TGCAGCGTTGGGTCAAGTACAGCTAACTATGGCTACACCTTC. This encodes CSVGSSTANYGYTF. The V call is TRBV29-1, the J call TRBJ1-2; D remains ambiguous. CDR1 is SQVTM, CDR2 ANQGSEA, per germline. V was pared by 4 bases and J by 0 bases, with 12 bases between. This CDR3 comprises 14 residues.

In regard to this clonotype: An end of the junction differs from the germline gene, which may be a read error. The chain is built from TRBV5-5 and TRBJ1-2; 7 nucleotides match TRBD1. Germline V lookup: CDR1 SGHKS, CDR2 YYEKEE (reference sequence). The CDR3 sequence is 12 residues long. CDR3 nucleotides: TGCGCCAGCGGCGCAGGGGGATATGGCTACACCTTC. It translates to CASGAGGYGYTF. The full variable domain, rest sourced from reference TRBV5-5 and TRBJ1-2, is DAGVTQSPTHLIKTRGQQVTLRCSPISGHKSVSWYQQVLGQGPQFIFQYYEKEERGRGNFPDRFSARQFPNYSSELNVNALLLGDSALYLCASGAGGYGYTFGSGTRLTVV.

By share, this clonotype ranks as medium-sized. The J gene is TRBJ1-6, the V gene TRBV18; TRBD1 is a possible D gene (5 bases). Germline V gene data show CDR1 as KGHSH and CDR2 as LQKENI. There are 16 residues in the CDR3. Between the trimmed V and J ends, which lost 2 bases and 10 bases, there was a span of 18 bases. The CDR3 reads CASSPDGAGSGSPLHF. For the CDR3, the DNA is TGTGCCAGCTCACCAGACGGGGCAGGATCTGGGTCACCCCTCCACTTT.

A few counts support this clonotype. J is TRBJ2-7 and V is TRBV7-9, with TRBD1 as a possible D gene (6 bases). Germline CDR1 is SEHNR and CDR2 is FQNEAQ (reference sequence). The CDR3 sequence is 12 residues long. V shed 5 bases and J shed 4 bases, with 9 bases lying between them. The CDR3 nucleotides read TGTGCCAGCAGCGTCACAGGGTACGAGCAGTACTTC. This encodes CASSVTGYEQYF.

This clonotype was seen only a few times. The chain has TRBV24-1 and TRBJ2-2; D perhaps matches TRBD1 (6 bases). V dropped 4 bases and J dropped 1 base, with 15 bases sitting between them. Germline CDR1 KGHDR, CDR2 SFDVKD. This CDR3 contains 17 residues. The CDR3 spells CATSDKGQMMNTGELFF. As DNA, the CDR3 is TGTGCCACCAGTGACAAAGGACAGATGATGAACACCGGGGAGCTGTTTTTT.

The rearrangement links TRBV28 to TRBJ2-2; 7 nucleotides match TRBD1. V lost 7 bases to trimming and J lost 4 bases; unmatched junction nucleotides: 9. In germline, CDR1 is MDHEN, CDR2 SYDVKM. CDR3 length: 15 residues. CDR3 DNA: TGTGCCAGCATGGTCCCACAGGGGACCACCGGGGAGCTGTTTTTT. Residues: CASMVPQGTTGELFF.

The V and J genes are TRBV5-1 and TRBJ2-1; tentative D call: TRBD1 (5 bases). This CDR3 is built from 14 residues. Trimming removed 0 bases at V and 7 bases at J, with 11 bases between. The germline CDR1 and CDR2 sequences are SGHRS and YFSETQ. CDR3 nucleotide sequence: TGCGCCAGCAGCTTGGCCACCAGGGCTAATGAGCAGTTCTTC. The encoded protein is CASSLATRANEQFF.

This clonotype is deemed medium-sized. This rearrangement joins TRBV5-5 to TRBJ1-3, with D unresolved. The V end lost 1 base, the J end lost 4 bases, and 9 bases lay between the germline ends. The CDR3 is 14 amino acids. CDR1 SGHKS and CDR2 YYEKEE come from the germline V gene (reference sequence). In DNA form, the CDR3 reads TGTGCCAGCAGCTTGACCCTAGGGGGAAACACCATATATTTT. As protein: CASSLTLGGNTIYF.

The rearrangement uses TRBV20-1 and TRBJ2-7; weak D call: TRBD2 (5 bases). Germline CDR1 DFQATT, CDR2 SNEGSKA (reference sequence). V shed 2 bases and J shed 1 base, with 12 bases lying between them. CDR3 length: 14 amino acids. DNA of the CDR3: TGCAGTGCTAGATCTTTGGCGGGTTCCTACGAGCAGTACTTC. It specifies CSARSLAGSYEQYF.

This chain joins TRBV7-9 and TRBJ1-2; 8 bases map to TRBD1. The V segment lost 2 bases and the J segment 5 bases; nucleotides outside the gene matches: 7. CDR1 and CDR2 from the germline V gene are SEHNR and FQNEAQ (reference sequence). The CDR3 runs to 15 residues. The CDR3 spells CASSLRQGARYGYTF. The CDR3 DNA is TGTGCCAGCAGCTTAAGGCAGGGGGCTCGGTATGGCTACACCTTC.

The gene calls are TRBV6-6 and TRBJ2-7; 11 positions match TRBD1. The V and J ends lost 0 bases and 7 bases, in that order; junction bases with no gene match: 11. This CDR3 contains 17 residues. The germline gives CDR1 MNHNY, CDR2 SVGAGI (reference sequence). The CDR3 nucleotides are TGTGCCAGCAGTTACTCGACAACCGGACAGGGGGCAAATGAGCAGTACTTC. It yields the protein CASSYSTTGQGANEQYF.

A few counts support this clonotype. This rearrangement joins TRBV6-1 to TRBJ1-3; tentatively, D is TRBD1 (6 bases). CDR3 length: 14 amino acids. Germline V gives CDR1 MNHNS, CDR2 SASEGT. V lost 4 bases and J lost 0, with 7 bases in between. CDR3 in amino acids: CASSGTVSGNTIYF. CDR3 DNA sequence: TGTGCCAGCAGTGGGACAGTCTCTGGAAACACCATATATTTT.

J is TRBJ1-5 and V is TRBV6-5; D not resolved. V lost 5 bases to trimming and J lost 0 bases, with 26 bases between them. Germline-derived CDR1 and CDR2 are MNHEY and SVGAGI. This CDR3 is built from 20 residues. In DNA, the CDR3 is TGTGCCAGCAGTCGGACGGGAGGAGTTCCACTTGAGGATAGCAATCAGCCCCAGCATTTT. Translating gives CASSRTGGVPLEDSNQPQHF.

The CDR3 loop reads CASSLGAGADTQYF. CDR3 coding DNA: TGCGCCAGCAGCTTGGGGGCTGGGGCCGATACGCAGTATTTT. The V gene is TRBV5-1, the J gene TRBJ2-3, with D possibly TRBD1 on 5 matching bases. V lost 0 bases and J 6 bases, leaving 11 bases between the germline ends. The CDR3 spans 14 residues. The V gene's germline CDR1 is SGHRS and CDR2 YFSETQ.

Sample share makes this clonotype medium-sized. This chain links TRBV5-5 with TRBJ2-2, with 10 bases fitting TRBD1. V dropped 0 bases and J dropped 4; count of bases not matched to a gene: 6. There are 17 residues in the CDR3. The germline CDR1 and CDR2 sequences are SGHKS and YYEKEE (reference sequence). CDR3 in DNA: TGTGCCAGCAGCTTGGGAGACAGGGGGCGTAGCACCGGGGAGCTGTTTTTT. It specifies CASSLGDRGRSTGELFF. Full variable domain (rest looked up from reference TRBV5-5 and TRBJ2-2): DAGVTQSPTHLIKTRGQQVTLRCSPISGHKSVSWYQQVLGQGPQFIFQYYEKEERGRGNFPDRFSARQFPNYSSELNVNALLLGDSALYLCASSLGDRGRSTGELFFGEGSRLTVL.